The 4 T cell receptor beta chains given below trace back to one sample, sequenced in a study of blood T cell repertoires in COVID-19. The table came from immunoSEQ multiplex PCR; TCRdb's copy has only in-frame clones and leaves some out. The sample shows about 200,000 clones, less than 90% of them seen only once. Material for sequencing was peripheral blood. The receptors come from a woman in her forties or fifties with acute or convalescent COVID-19.

V is TRBV5-1 and J is TRBJ2-3; D unresolved. V was shortened by 6 bases and J by 2 bases, with 7 bases between the two germline ends. This CDR3 comprises 12 residues. The V gene's germline CDR1 is SGHRS and CDR2 YFSETQ. The CDR3 loop is CASMAHTDTQYF. Written as DNA, the CDR3 is TGCGCCAGCATGGCCCACACAGATACGCAGTATTTT.

The chain joins TRBV4-1 to TRBJ1-1; TRBD1 matches 7 bases. CDR1 and CDR2 from the germline V gene are MGHRA and YSYEKL. V shed 4 bases, J shed 0 bases, and the junction held 2 bases outside the gene matches. This CDR3 comprises 14 residues. In nucleotides, the CDR3 is TGCGCCAGCAGCCCGGGACAGCTGAACACTGAAGCTTTCTTT. This gives the protein CASSPGQLNTEAFF.

The V call is TRBV11-3, the J call TRBJ1-2; TRBD1 matches 10 bases. Germline trimming cut 5 bases from V and 4 bases from J; bases unmatched to any gene: 13. This CDR3 has 17 residues. Germline CDR1 is SGHNT and CDR2 is YENEEA. CDR3 in DNA: TGTGCCAGCAGCCCCGGTGGGTCGACAGGGGGCTCCTATGGCTACACCTTC. Its translation: CASSPGGSTGGSYGYTF.

V and J are TRBV29-1 and TRBJ1-1, with D possibly TRBD1 on 5 matching bases. Germline lookup yields CDR1 SQVTM and CDR2 ANQGSEA. The V end lost 0 bases, the J end lost 12 bases, and 14 bases lay between the germline ends. The CDR3 is made up of 12 amino acids. This chain's CDR3 is CSVEDTAGRSFF. The CDR3 DNA reads TGCAGCGTTGAAGATACGGCAGGGAGGTCTTTCTTT.